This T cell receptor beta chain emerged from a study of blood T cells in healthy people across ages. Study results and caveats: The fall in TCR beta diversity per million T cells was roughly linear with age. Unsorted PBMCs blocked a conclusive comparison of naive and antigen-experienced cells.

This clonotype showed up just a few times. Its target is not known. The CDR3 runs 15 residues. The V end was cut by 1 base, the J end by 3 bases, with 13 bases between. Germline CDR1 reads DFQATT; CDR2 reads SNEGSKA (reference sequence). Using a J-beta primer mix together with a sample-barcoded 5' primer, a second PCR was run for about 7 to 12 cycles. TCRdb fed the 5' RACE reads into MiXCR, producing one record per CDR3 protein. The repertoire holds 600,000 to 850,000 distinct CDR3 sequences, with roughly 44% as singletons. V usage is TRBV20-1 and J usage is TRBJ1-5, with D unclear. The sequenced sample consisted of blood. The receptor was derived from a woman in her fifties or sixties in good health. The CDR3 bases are TGCAGTGCTAGAGTTGCTATGGCCAACAATCAGCCCCAGCATTTT. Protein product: CSARVAMANNQPQHF.